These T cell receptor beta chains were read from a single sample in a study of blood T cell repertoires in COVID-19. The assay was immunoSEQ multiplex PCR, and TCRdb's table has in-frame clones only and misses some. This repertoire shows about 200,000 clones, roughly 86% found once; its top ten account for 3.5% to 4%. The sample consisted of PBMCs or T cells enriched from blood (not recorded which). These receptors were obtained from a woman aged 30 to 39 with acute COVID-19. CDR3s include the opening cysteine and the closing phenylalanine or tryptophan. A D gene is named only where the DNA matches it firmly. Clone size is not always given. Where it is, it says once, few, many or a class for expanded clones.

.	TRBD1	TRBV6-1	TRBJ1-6	CASSEFHRGPDSPLHF	TGTGCCAGCAGTGAGTTCCACAGGGGGCCTGATTCACCCCTCCACTTT
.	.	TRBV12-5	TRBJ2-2	CASGFQGATGSPGELFF	TGTGCTAGTGGTTTTCAGGGAGCAACAGGGAGCCCCGGGGAGCTGTTTTTT
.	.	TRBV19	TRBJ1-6	CASSILGHGNSPLHF	TGTGCCAGTAGTATTCTGGGACACGGTAATTCACCCCTCCACTTT
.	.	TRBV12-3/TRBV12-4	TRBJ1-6	CASSLQYNSPLHF	TGTGCCAGCAGCCTCCAGTATAATTCACCCCTCCACTTT
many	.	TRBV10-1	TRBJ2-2	CASSGRERGGELFF	TGCGCCAGCAGTGGTCGGGAACGGGGCGGGGAGCTGTTTTTT
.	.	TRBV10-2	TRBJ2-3	CASRLGGTDTQYF	TGCGCCAGCAGGTTAGGAGGAACAGATACGCAGTATTTT
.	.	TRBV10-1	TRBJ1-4	CAIKLPPNRENEKLFF	TGCGCCATCAAGTTACCCCCAAACCGAGAGAATGAAAAACTGTTTTTT
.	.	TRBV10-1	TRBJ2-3	CASSDTSHFTDTQYF	TGCGCCAGCAGTGACACCTCTCACTTCACAGATACGCAGTATTTT
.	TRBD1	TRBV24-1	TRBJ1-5	CATQGQHNQPQHF	TGTGCCACCCAGGGACAGCACAATCAGCCCCAGCATTTT
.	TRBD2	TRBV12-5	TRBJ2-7	CASGLGDRGVYEQYF	TGTGCTAGTGGTTTGGGAGACCGGGGGGTATACGAGCAGTACTTC
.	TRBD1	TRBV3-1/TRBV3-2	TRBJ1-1	CASSPIVTGETEAFF	TGTGCCAGCAGCCCCATTGTGACAGGGGAGACTGAAGCTTTCTTT
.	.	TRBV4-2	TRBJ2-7	CASSQVNDRTSYEQYF	TGTGCCAGCAGCCAAGTGAACGACAGGACTTCCTACGAGCAGTACTTC
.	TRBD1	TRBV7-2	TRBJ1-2	CASSMDRNYGYTF	TGTGCCAGCAGCATGGACAGGAACTATGGCTACACCTTC
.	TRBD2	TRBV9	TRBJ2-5	CASSVESGGAGETQYF	TGTGCCAGCAGCGTAGAAAGCGGGGGGGCCGGGGAGACCCAGTACTTC
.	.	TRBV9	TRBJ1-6	CASSPRTDSYNSPLHF	TGTGCCAGCAGCCCTCGGACTGACTCCTATAATTCACCCCTCCACTTT
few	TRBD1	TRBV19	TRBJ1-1	CASIDRDTEAFF	TGTGCCAGTATTGACAGGGACACTGAAGCTTTCTTT
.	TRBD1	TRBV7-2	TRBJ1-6	CASRGDRANNSPLHF	TGTGCCAGCAGAGGGGACAGGGCGAATAATTCACCCCTCCACTTT
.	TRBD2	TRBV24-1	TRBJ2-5	CATSELAGGKETQYF	TGTGCCACCAGTGAGCTAGCGGGGGGAAAAGAGACCCAGTACTTC
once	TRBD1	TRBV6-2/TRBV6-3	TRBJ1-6	CASSYASGTDYNSPLHF	TGTGCCAGCAGTTACGCCTCCGGGACAGACTATAATTCACCCCTCCACTTT
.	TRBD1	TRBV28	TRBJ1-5	CASLRRDSLYSNQPQHF	TGTGCCAGCCTTCGCCGGGACAGCTTGTATAGCAATCAGCCCCAGCATTTT
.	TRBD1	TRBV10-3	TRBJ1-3	CATTDRGLGNTIYF	TGTGCCACCACGGACAGGGGGCTAGGAAACACCATATATTTT